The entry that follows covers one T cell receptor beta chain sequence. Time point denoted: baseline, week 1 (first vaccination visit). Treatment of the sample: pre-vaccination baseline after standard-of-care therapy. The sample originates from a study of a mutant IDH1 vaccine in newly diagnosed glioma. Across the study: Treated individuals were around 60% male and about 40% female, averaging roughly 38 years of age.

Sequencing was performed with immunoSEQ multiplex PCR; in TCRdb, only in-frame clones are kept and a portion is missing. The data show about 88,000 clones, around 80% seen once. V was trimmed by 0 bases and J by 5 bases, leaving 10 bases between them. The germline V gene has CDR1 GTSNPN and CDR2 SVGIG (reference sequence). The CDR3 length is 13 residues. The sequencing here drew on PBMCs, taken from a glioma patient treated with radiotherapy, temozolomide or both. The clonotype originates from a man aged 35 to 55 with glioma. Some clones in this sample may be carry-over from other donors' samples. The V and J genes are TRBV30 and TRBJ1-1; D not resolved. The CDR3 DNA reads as TGTGCCTGGAGTGTCAGGTTTGATACTGAAGCTTTCTTT. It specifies CAWSVRFDTEAFF.